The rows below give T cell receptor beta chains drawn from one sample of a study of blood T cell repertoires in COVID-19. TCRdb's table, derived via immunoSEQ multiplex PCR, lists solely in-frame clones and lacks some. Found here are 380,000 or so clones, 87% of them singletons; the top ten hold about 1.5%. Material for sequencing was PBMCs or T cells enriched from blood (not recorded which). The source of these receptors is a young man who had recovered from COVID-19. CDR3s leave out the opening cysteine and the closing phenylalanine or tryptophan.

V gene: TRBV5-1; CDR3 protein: ASSLDGYSGNTIY
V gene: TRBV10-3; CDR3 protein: AISESLADYEQY
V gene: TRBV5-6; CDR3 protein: ASSLTGFTEAF
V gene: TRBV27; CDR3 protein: ASSPRTGLSLKLF
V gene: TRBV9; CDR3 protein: ASSPPGGQGANEQF
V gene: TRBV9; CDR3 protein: ASSSRGDLYGYT
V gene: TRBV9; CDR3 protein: ASSVAGAGYEQY
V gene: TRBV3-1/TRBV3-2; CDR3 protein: ASRGSDTQY
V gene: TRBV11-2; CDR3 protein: ASSFPQTGRNTEAF
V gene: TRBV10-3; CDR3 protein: AISRSSGNTIY
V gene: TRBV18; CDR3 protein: ASSPGGGRTFWDYGYT
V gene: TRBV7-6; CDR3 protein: ASSLEDSPGTGELF
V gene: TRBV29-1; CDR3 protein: SVDGGYGYT
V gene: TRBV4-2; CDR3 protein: ASSQGLPQGAREKLF
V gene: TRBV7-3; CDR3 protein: ASSADPGEANYGYT
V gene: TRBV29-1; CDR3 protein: SVEERTGDYGYT
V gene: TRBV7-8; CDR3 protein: ASSPSGQGIYGYT
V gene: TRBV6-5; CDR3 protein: ASRWTGKGNTEAF
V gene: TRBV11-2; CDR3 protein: ASSLLRSSGANVLT
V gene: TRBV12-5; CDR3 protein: ASGLVNHPGDEAF
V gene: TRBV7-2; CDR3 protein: ASSRVELSRGNTIY
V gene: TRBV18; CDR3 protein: ASSPDRLNTEAF
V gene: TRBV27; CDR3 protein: ASSWYRDVNTEAF
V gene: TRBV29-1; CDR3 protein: SVDKDRGAGELF
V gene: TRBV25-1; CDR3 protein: ASQGQGKLRGEKLF
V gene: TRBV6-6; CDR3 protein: ASSHYPNGGLEYGYT
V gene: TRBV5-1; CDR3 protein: ASSLGRETGELF
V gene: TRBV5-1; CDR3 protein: ASSPGAYEQY
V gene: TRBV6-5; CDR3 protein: ASSYSTSADEQY
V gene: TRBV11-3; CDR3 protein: ASSLDPPPGNEQF
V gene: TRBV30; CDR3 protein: AWSVRLAGELF
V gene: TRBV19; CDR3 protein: ASSRQGKTEAF
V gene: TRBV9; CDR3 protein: ASSIPGQGFNTGELF
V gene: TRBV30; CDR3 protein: AWAGFSYNEQF
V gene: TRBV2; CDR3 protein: ASRPTASPSYNSPLH
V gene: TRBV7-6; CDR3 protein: ASSLGRGNYGYT
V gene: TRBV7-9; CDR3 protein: ASSYQQGHNSPLH
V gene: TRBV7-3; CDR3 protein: ASSLRPLGGLSDEQY
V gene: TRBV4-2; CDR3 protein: ASSQVTGNTGELF
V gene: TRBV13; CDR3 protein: ASRLRGLTNEKLF
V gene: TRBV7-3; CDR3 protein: ASSFSGGATEQF
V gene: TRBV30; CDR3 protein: AWSWGGDSGANVLT
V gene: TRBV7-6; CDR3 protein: ASSLWPGPETQY
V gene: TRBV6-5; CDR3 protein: ASSSAGRGYGYT
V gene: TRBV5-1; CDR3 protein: ASSSTGWTEAF
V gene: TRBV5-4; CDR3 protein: ASSLDRALDQPQH
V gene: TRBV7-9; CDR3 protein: ASSRVLAGKPRETQY
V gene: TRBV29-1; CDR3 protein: SVTDRGQTGELF
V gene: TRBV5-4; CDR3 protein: ASSFPTSNEQF
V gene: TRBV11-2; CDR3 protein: ASSFVGTENEKLF
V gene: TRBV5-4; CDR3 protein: ASSSPGQGMNTEAF
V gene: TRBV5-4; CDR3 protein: ASSLVGQFDQETQY
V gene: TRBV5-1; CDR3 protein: ASSTGQGETGEQY
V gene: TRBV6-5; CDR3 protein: ASSPAYPDGRPQH